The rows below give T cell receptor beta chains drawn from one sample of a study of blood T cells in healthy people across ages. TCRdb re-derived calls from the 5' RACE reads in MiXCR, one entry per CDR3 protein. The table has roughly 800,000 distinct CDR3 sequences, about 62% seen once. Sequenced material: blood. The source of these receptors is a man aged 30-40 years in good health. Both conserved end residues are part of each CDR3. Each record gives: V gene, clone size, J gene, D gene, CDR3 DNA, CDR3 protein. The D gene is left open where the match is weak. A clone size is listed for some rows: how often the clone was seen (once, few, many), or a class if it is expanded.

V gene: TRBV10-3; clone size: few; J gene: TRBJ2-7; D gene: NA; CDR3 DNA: TGTGCCATCAGTGAGTCTAGGGGGGACGAGCAGTACTTC; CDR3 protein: CAISESRGDEQYF
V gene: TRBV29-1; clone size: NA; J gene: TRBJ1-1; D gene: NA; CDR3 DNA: TGCAGCGTTGGGAAGGTAGGGGGGCGGAACACTGAAGCTTTCTTT; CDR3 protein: CSVGKVGGRNTEAFF
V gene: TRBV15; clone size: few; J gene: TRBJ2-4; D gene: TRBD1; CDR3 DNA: TGTGCCACCAGCAGAGATTTGCGGGCGGCAGGGGGCGGCGCCAAAAACATTCAGTACTTC; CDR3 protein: CATSRDLRAAGGGAKNIQYF
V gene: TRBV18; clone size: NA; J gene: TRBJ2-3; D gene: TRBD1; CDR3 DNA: TGTGCCAGCTCACCTGAGGCCCCCTTCACAGGGGGGGATACGCAGTATTTT; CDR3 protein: CASSPEAPFTGGDTQYF
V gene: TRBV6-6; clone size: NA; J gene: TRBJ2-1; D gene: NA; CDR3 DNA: TGTGCCAGCACCTCTTCTCTTCGAGGGTACAATGAGCAGTTCTTC; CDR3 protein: CASTSSLRGYNEQFF
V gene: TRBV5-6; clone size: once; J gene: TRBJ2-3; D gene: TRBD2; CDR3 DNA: TGTGTCAGCAGCCCCGGCCTAGCGGGGGGAAATCGGGGAGATACGCAGTATTTT; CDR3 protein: CVSSPGLAGGNRGDTQYF
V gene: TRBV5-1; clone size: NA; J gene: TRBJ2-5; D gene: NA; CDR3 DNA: TGCGCCAGCAGCTTGGATACGCAAAAGCAGTACTTC; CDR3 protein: CASSLDTQKQYF
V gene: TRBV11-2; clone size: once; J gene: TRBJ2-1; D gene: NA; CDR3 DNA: TGTGCCAGCAGCTTAGGTTATGGGGTTGAGCAGTTCTTC; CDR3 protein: CASSLGYGVEQFF
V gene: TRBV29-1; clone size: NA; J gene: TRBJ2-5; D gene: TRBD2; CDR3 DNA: TGCAGCGTTGAAACCGGGACTAGCGGGAGGGCCGAGGAGACCCAGTACTTC; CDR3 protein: CSVETGTSGRAEETQYF
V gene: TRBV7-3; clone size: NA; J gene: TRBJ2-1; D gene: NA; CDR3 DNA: TGTGCCAGCAGCTCAAACCGACTAGACGGTGAGCAGTTCTTC; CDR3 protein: CASSSNRLDGEQFF
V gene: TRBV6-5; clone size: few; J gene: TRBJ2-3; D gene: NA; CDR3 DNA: TGTGCCAGTCGACAGGGCACAGATACGCAGTATTTT; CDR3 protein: CASRQGTDTQYF
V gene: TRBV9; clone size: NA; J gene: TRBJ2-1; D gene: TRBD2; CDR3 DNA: TGTGCCAGCAGCGGACGTTTAGCGGGAGGGGGTTACAATGAGCAGTTCTTC; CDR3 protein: CASSGRLAGGGYNEQFF
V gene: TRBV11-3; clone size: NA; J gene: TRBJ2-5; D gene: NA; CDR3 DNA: TGTGCCAGCAGCTTAAGGGACGGGCGGGGCAATGAGCAGTACTTC; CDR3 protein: CASSLRDGRGNEQYF
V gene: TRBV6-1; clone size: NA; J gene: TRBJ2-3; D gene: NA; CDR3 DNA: TGTGCCAGCAGTGAATGGGGGGTGGGAGATACGCAGTATTTT; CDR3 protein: CASSEWGVGDTQYF
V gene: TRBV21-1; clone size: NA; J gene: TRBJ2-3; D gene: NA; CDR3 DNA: TGTGCCAGCAAGTCGGGACTAGCGGGAGTGCAGCAGAGCACAGATACGCAGTATTTT; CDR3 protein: CASKSGLAGVQQSTDTQYF
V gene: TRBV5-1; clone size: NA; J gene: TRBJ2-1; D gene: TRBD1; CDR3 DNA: TGCGCCAGCAGCTTTTCAGGGGGCCTTGACGAGCGGTTCTTC; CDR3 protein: CASSFSGGLDERFF
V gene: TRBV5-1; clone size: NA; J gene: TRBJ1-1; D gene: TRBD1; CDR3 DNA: TGCGCCAGCAGCGCCAGGACAGGCGAGAACACTGAAGCTTTCTTT; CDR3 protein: CASSARTGENTEAFF
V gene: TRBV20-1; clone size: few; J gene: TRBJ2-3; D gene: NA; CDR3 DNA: TGCAGTTCAACAGAACTCACAGATACGCAGTATTTT; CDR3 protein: CSSTELTDTQYF